A single sample is the source of the 20 T cell receptor beta chains below, sequenced in a study of T cell responses to AZD1222 COVID-19 vaccine. TCRdb's copy holds only in-frame clones and misses some; the assay was immunoSEQ multiplex PCR. Found here are 120,000 to 150,000 clones, roughly 93% of them singletons; the top ten hold 1.9%. The input for sequencing was peripheral blood, taken 28 days after the second AZD1222 dose. The source is an adult who received the AZD1222 COVID-19 vaccine.

The chain employs TRBV18 and TRBJ1-6; D remains ambiguous. The CDR3 covers 16 residues. Trimming stripped 6 bases from V and 7 bases from J, with 19 bases between. The germline V gene has CDR1 KGHSH and CDR2 LQKENI. CDR3 sequence: CASSSSPLLGNSPLHF. Written as DNA, the CDR3 is TGTGCCAGCTCGAGTTCACCGCTTTTAGGGAATTCACCCCTCCACTTT.

The gene calls are TRBV9 and TRBJ2-3; no clear D. This CDR3 is built from 14 residues. Trimming took 3 bases from V and 2 from J, leaving 10 bases between them. Germline values: CDR1 SGDLS, CDR2 YYNGEE. This CDR3 reads CASSAPLVTDTQYF. For the CDR3, the DNA is TGTGCCAGCAGCGCACCCCTAGTCACAGATACGCAGTATTTT. Looking up the rest from reference TRBV9 and TRBJ2-3 gives the full variable domain: DSGVTQTPKHLITATGQRVTLRCSPRSGDLSVYWYQQSLDQGLQFLIQYYNGEERAKGNILERFSAQQFPDLHSELNLSSLELGDSALYFCASSAPLVTDTQYFGPGTRLTVL.

V gene TRBV6-5 combines with J gene TRBJ1-1; D gene unclear. Trimming removed 2 bases from V and 6 bases from J, with 10 bases in between. Looked up from germline, CDR1 is MNHEY and CDR2 is SVGAGI. The CDR3 has 13 amino acids. As DNA, the CDR3 is TGTGCCAGCAGTTACCCTGGCGCGGCTGAAGCTTTCTTT. Amino acid sequence: CASSYPGAAEAFF.

This clone was found once. V usage is TRBV5-6 and J usage is TRBJ1-5; 7 bases align to TRBD1. This CDR3 has 15 amino acids. V trimming: 1 base; J trimming: 9 bases; junction bases outside the gene matches: 10. CDR1 is SGHDT and CDR2 is YYEEEE in the germline V gene. The CDR3 DNA reads as TGTGCCAGCAGCTTGCTTGGGGACAGCCGTTCGCCCCAGCATTTT. Translated, it gives CASSLLGDSRSPQHF. Complete variable domain (other parts from reference TRBV5-6 and TRBJ1-5): DAGVTQSPTHLIKTRGQQVTLRCSPKSGHDTVSWYQQALGQGPQFIFQYYEEEERQRGNFPDRFSGHQFPNYSSELNVNALLLGDSALYLCASSLLGDSRSPQHFGDGTRLSIL.

The chain is built from TRBV6-6 and TRBJ2-7; 11 bases agree with TRBD1. The V gene's germline CDR1 is MNHNY and CDR2 SVGAGI (reference sequence). V was pared by 0 bases and J by 6 bases, with 4 bases of the junction left unmatched. The CDR3 consists of 15 residues. The CDR3 reads CASSYSGQGASEQYF. As DNA, the CDR3 is TGTGCCAGCAGTTACTCCGGACAGGGGGCTTCCGAGCAGTACTTC.

This clone has only a few counts. V gene TRBV5-6 combines with J gene TRBJ1-6; a possible D gene is TRBD1 (6 bases). Between the trimmed V and J ends, which lost 4 bases and 0 bases, there was a span of 8 bases. The CDR3 is 15 residues long. Germline V CDR1 and CDR2: SGHDT, YYEEEE. As DNA, the CDR3 is TGTGCCAGCAGCCCCAGGGGCTCCTATAATTCACCCCTCCACTTT. Residues: CASSPRGSYNSPLHF.

The chain couples TRBV7-9 to TRBJ2-1; the match to TRBD2 covers 8 bases. This CDR3 has 16 residues. The V gene's germline CDR1 is SEHNR and CDR2 FQNEAQ (reference sequence). Germline trimming cut 5 bases from V and 4 bases from J; bases unmatched to any gene: 10. DNA of the CDR3: TGTGCCAGCAGCCCCGCTGGCGGGAGGACGTACAATGAGCAGTTCTTC. It is translated as CASSPAGGRTYNEQFF. Based on the CDR3 plus reference TRBV7-9 and TRBJ2-1, the full variable domain is DTGVSQNPRHKITKRGQNVTFRCDPISEHNRLYWYRQTLGQGPEFLTYFQNEAQLEKSRLLSDRFSAERPKGSFSTLEIQRTEQGDSAMYLCASSPAGGRTYNEQFFGPGTRLTVL.

Remarks on this clone: A junction boundary mismatches the germline segment, possibly from a read error. The chain is built from TRBV3-1 (or the pseudogene TRBV3-2) and TRBJ1-3; the D is unclear. The V gene's germline CDR1 is LGHDT and CDR2 YNNKEL (reference sequence). The CDR3 loop spans 15 amino acids. In DNA form, the CDR3 reads TGTGCCAGCAGTCAAGGATCGCGGTCTGGAAACACCATATATTTT. It is translated as CASSQGSRSGNTIYF.

The chain combines TRBV12-3 or TRBV12-4 with TRBJ1-2; D gene unclear. Trimming took 3 bases from V and 7 from J, leaving 9 bases between them. The CDR3 sequence is 12 residues long. The CDR3 DNA sequence: TGTGCCAGCAGTTTGAGTGGGTTTGGCTACACCTTC. It specifies CASSLSGFGYTF.

The chain is built from TRBV19 and TRBJ1-2, with TRBD1 matching 8 bases. The germline V gene has CDR1 LNHDA and CDR2 SQIVND (reference sequence). The CDR3 spans 14 residues. Trimming took 5 bases from V and 4 from J; bases not matched to a gene: 6. CDR3 loop: CASSGQGESYGYTF. Written as DNA, the CDR3 is TGTGCCAGTAGTGGACAGGGAGAAAGCTATGGCTACACCTTC.

The chain couples TRBV2 to TRBJ2-1, with 8 positions matching TRBD1. V lost 8 bases and J lost 5; bases outside the gene matches: 5. From germline, CDR1 is SNHLY and CDR2 FYNNEI. The CDR3 loop spans 13 amino acids. Here the CDR3 reads CASLGQGHNEQFF. The CDR3 DNA sequence: TGTGCCAGCTTAGGACAGGGTCACAATGAGCAGTTCTTC.

V usage is TRBV9 and J usage is TRBJ1-6; possible D gene TRBD1, 5 bases. This CDR3 region has 15 residues. The V end was cut by 3 bases, the J end by 10 bases, with 17 bases between. The germline V gene has CDR1 SGDLS and CDR2 YYNGEE. This CDR3 reads CASSGGRAGRSPLHF. CDR3 coding DNA: TGTGCCAGCAGCGGCGGGAGGGCAGGGAGATCACCCCTCCACTTT.

V is TRBV5-4 and J is TRBJ1-2; D is possibly TRBD1 (6 bases). CDR3 length: 14 amino acids. CDR1 SGHNT and CDR2 YYREEE come from the germline V gene (reference sequence). V was pared by 4 bases and J by 5 bases, with 15 bases between. The CDR3 DNA follows: TGTGCCAGCAGCCCCCCAGGGGCTAGGTATGGCTACACCTTC. Encoded protein: CASSPPGARYGYTF.

The V gene is TRBV7-3, the J gene TRBJ2-1; TRBD2 matches 9 bases. This CDR3 spans 16 amino acids. CDR1 SGHTA and CDR2 FQGTGA come from the germline V gene. The J segment lost 7 bases and the V segment lost 5 bases, leaving 12 bases of the junction unmatched. The chain's CDR3 is CASSEPGLASLNEQFF. CDR3 bases: TGTGCCAGCAGCGAACCGGGACTAGCAAGTTTGAATGAGCAGTTCTTC.

In its sample, this clone was seen once. This chain connects TRBV2 to TRBJ1-2; 7 bases align to TRBD1. This CDR3 comprises 14 residues. J was trimmed by 3 bases and V by 7 bases; bases with no gene match: 8. CDR1 and CDR2 from the germline V gene are SNHLY and FYNNEI. Here the CDR3 DNA reads TGTGCCAGCACCGAACAGGGGAGTGACTATGGCTACACCTTC. Translated: CASTEQGSDYGYTF.

The chain couples TRBV27 to TRBJ1-5; 8 positions agree with TRBD1. With 6 bases clipped from V and 3 bases from J, the junction kept 10 bases outside the gene matches. This CDR3 comprises 16 residues. The germline V gene has CDR1 MNHEY and CDR2 SMNVEV (reference sequence). CDR3 sequence reads: CASSLLGQGLNQPQHF. Here the CDR3 DNA reads TGTGCCAGCAGCCTTCTAGGACAGGGACTCAATCAGCCCCAGCATTTT.

The rearrangement links TRBV2 to TRBJ1-3; D unresolved. Germline-derived CDR1 and CDR2 are SNHLY and FYNNEI. V gave up 6 bases and J gave up 2 bases, with 14 bases separating them. There are 15 residues in the CDR3. For the CDR3, the DNA is TGTGCCAGCAGCCCGGACTCTGTGGCTGGAAACACCATATATTTT. It encodes CASSPDSVAGNTIYF.

The chain carries TRBV10-2 and TRBJ1-5; TRBD1 agrees at 7 bases. The J segment lost 7 bases and the V segment lost 9 bases, leaving 12 bases of the junction unmatched. Germline assignment: CDR1 WSHSY and CDR2 SAAADI. The CDR3 has 14 amino acids. CDR3 DNA: TGCGCCAGTAGACCTGGACAGGTTCAGCAGCCCCAGCATTTT. Encoded protein: CASRPGQVQQPQHF.

This clone was found once. The V gene is TRBV2, the J gene TRBJ1-2; no clear D gene. Trimming stripped 9 bases from V and 0 bases from J, with 14 bases between. The CDR3 sequence is 14 residues long. Germline CDR1 and CDR2: SNHLY and FYNNEI. The CDR3 loop is CASESVGTNYGYTF. The CDR3 DNA reads TGTGCCAGTGAGTCGGTAGGAACTAACTATGGCTACACCTTC.

This clone is a singleton in its sample. The chain has TRBV5-1 and TRBJ2-1; D is perhaps TRBD2 (6 bases). Germline CDR1 is SGHRS and CDR2 is YFSETQ. Trimming pared 4 bases from V and 7 bases from J, leaving 21 bases between. The CDR3 has 16 residues. CDR3 in amino acids: CASSLQDFLGGNEQFF. CDR3 in DNA: TGCGCCAGCAGCCTACAGGACTTCCTCGGAGGGAATGAGCAGTTCTTC. The full variable domain, in which reference TRBV5-1 and TRBJ2-1 provide the parts outside the CDR3, is KAGVTQTPRYLIKTRGQQVTLSCSPISGHRSVSWYQQTPGQGLQFLFEYFSETQRNKGNFPGRFSGRQFSNSRSEMNVSTLELGDSALYLCASSLQDFLGGNEQFFGPGTRLTVL.